This T cell receptor beta chain appears in the sequencing data of a study of technical replicates of blood from four donors. The germline V gene encodes CDR1 ENHRY and CDR2 SYGVKD. The CDR3 is 15 amino acids. V was pared by 3 bases and J by 3 bases, with 14 bases between. Assay used: immunoSEQ multiplex PCR; TCRdb lists only in-frame clones, some missing. This sample yields roughly 62,000 clones, of which around 92% are seen a single time; 3% to 4% belongs to the top ten. The sequence came from a human donor in good health. Some clones in this sample may be carry-over from other donors' samples. The chain is built from TRBV10-3 and TRBJ1-2, with a possible D match to TRBD1 (6 bases). Specimen: PBMCs. CDR3 protein: CAISEQGFLDYGYTF. The CDR3 nucleotides are TGTGCCATCAGTGAACAGGGATTTTTGGACTATGGCTACACCTTC.